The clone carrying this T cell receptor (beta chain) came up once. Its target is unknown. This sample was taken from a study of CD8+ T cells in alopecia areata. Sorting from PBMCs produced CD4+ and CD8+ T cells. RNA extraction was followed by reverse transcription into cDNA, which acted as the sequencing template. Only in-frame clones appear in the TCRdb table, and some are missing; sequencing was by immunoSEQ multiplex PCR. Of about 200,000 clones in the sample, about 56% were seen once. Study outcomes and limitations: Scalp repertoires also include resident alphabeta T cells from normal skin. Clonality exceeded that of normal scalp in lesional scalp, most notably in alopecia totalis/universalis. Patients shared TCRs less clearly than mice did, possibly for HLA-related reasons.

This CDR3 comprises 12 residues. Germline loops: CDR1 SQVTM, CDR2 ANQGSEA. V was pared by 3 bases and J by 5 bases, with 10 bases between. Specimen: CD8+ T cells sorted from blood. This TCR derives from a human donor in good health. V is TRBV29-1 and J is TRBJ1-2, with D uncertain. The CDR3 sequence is CSVDGDSYGYTF. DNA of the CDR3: TGCAGCGTTGACGGGGATAGTTATGGCTACACCTTC.